The entry that follows covers one T cell receptor (beta chain) sequence. Profiling relied on immunoSEQ multiplex PCR, and the TCRdb table lists in-frame clones only, not all of them. Of around 99,000 clones in the sample, approximately 89% were seen once. The CDR3 runs to 15 residues. The germline gives CDR1 MDHEN, CDR2 SYDVKM. The V segment lost 7 bases and the J segment 2 bases; nucleotides outside the gene matches: 11. The data were taken from a study of blood T cell repertoires in COVID-19. Study-level information: PBMCs, B-cell-depleted T cells, or T cells were the source of the cDNA or gDNA that made up the material.

Sequences were obtained from peripheral blood. The J gene is TRBJ2-7, the V gene TRBV28; 7 nucleotides match TRBD2. This TCR was sampled from a man aged 50 to 60 with active or convalescent COVID-19. CDR3 sequence reads: CASTTPAGVAYEQYF. DNA for the CDR3: TGTGCCAGCACCACCCCCGCGGGAGTCGCCTACGAGCAGTACTTC.